The 16 T cell receptor beta chains listed next were all sequenced from one sample in a study of radiotherapy plus CTLA-4 blockade in lung cancer. Method: immunoSEQ multiplex PCR; TCRdb's copy keeps in-frame clones and lacks some. The sample has over 85,000 clones, about four fifths seen once. This material consisted of peripheral blood, taken from a patient treated with radiotherapy plus ipilimumab. The source of these receptors is a human donor with non-small cell lung cancer who had a partial response to radiotherapy plus ipilimumab. Some clones in this sample may be carry-over from other donors' samples.

The gene calls are TRBV11-2 and TRBJ1-2; D may be TRBD1 (5 bases). The length of the CDR3 is 13 residues. Trimming took 1 base from V and 2 from J, leaving 5 bases between them. CDR1 is SGHAT, CDR2 FQNNGV, per germline. CDR3 bases: TGTGCCAGCAGCTTAGCAGGGAACTATGGCTACACCTTC. As protein: CASSLAGNYGYTF.

The chain links TRBV18 to TRBJ2-5; the D gene is possibly TRBD2 (6 bases). CDR3 length: 17 amino acids. Germline CDR1 is KGHSH and CDR2 is LQKENI. The V end was cut by 4 bases, the J end by 4 bases, with 22 bases between. CDR3 loop: CASSLMPGAGGGETQYF. CDR3 coding DNA: TGTGCCAGCTCACTAATGCCGGGAGCTGGAGGCGGAGAGACCCAGTACTTC.

This chain links TRBV2 with TRBJ2-1; TRBD2 aligns across 9 bases. Trimming took 7 bases from V and 0 from J; bases not matched to a gene: 7. Germline V gene lookup returns CDR1 SNHLY and CDR2 FYNNEI. This CDR3 has 16 residues. CDR3 in amino acids: CASMRGGDSSYNEQFF. CDR3 DNA sequence: TGTGCCAGCATGCGGGGGGGCGATAGCTCCTACAATGAGCAGTTCTTC. Full variable domain (missing parts from reference TRBV2 and TRBJ2-1): EPEVTQTPSHQVTQMGQEVILRCVPISNHLYFYWYRQILGQKVEFLVSFYNNEISEKSEIFDDQFSVERPDGSNFTLKIRSTKLEDSAMYFCASMRGGDSSYNEQFFGPGTRLTVL.

The chain uses TRBV13 and TRBJ1-1; possibly TRBD1 for D (5 bases). Germline lookup yields CDR1 PRHDT and CDR2 FYEKMQ (reference sequence). This CDR3 comprises 14 residues. Trimming removed 1 base at V and 4 bases at J, with 10 bases between. The CDR3 reads CASSLDSGGTEAFF. The CDR3 DNA reads TGTGCCAGCAGCTTAGACTCGGGGGGCACTGAAGCTTTCTTT.

CDR3 sequence (DNA): TGTGCCAGCAGTTCACCCGGGGGACTCACAGATACGCAGTATTTT. This translates into CASSSPGGLTDTQYF. This chain uses TRBV28 with TRBJ2-3; D possibly corresponds to TRBD2 (6 bases). V dropped 4 bases and J dropped 2 bases, with 13 bases sitting between them. Germline V gene sequence: CDR1 MDHEN, CDR2 SYDVKM. The CDR3 contains 15 residues.

The gene calls are TRBV7-3 and TRBJ1-1, with 7 bases identical to TRBD1. Germline lookup yields CDR1 SGHTA and CDR2 FQGTGA. With V trimmed by 5 bases and J by 8 bases, 8 bases remained unmatched. The CDR3 extends over 13 amino acids. The DNA for the CDR3 is TGTGCCAGCAGCCCCCATTACAGGGGAGAAGCTTTCTTT. Its translation is CASSPHYRGEAFF.

This clone was counted only a few times. The chain employs TRBV28 and TRBJ2-3; D may be TRBD2 (6 bases). The CDR3 has 12 amino acids. Germline assignment: CDR1 MDHEN and CDR2 SYDVKM. V was clipped by 10 bases and J by 2 bases, with 10 bases between them. CDR3 protein: CAIGGSTDTQYF. Here the CDR3 DNA reads TGTGCCATAGGAGGGTCCACAGATACGCAGTATTTT.

V and J are TRBV18 and TRBJ1-2; D is perhaps TRBD1 (5 bases). This CDR3 contains 13 residues. Germline CDR1 reads KGHSH; CDR2 reads LQKENI. Trimming took 3 bases from V and 8 from J, leaving 13 bases between them. The CDR3: CASSPQGEEGYTF. The CDR3 DNA is TGTGCCAGCTCACCCCAGGGTGAGGAAGGCTACACCTTC.

The chain combines TRBV11-3 with TRBJ2-7, with a tentative D call TRBD2 (5 bases). There are 12 residues in the CDR3. Between the trimmed V and J ends, which lost 5 bases and 6 bases, there was a span of 11 bases. CDR1 and CDR2 (germline): SGHNT, YENEEA. This CDR3 reads CASSPLGGEQYF. Here the CDR3 DNA reads TGTGCCAGCAGCCCCCTAGGAGGCGAGCAGTACTTC.

The rearrangement links TRBV7-9 to TRBJ2-3, with unresolved D. The CDR3 consists of 16 residues. V lost 1 base, J lost 0 bases, and 11 bases lay in between. CDR1 SEHNR and CDR2 FQNEAQ come from the germline V gene (reference sequence). CDR3 DNA: TGTGCCAGCAGCTTAGGGCAGGTTCGAAGCACAGATACGCAGTATTTT. This sequence encodes CASSLGQVRSTDTQYF.

The V and J genes are TRBV27 and TRBJ2-2; no reliable D call. Germline CDR1 is MNHEY and CDR2 is SMNVEV (reference sequence). The CDR3 has 15 residues. The ends were cut back, 3 bases at V and 8 bases at J, with 16 bases in the middle. The DNA of the CDR3 is TGTGCCAGCAGTTTCTTAGGCACCGAGGTTGGGGAGCTGTTTTTT. The encoded protein is CASSFLGTEVGELFF.

This clone was counted a few times. The chain joins TRBV10-3 to TRBJ2-1; D is undetermined. Trimming cost V 9 bases and J 7 bases, with 16 bases left between them. CDR3 length: 13 amino acids. Looked up from germline, CDR1 is ENHRY and CDR2 is SYGVKD. CDR3 sequence (DNA): TGTGCCATGGGCAAGGTACCCAGGAATGAGCAGTTCTTC. Protein: CAMGKVPRNEQFF.

The chain links TRBV6-5 to TRBJ1-1; D is perhaps TRBD1 (5 bases). This CDR3 region has 15 residues. V was shortened by 2 bases and J by 5 bases, with 15 bases between the two germline ends. Germline V lookup: CDR1 MNHEY, CDR2 SVGAGI. Here the CDR3 DNA reads TGTGCCAGCAGTTACGATCTGGGGGGAGGGACTGAAGCTTTCTTT. Encoded protein: CASSYDLGGGTEAFF.

The CDR3 nucleotides read TGTGCCAGCAGCCTACCCCCGGGACAGGGGGACGAGACCCAGTACTTC. Translated, it gives CASSLPPGQGDETQYF. The rearrangement links TRBV28 to TRBJ2-5; TRBD1 aligns across 11 bases. CDR3 size: 16 residues. The trim removed 6 bases at V and 5 bases at J, leaving 11 bases unmatched. The V gene's germline CDR1 is MDHEN and CDR2 SYDVKM.

This chain's CDR3 is CAAQTGGLWDQPQHF. The CDR3 DNA reads as TGCGCCGCTCAGACAGGCGGGCTATGGGATCAGCCCCAGCATTTT. The rearrangement joins TRBV23-1 to TRBJ1-5, with D perhaps matching TRBD1 (6 bases). TRBV23-1 is given ORF status, its function remaining uncertain. The CDR3 loop spans 15 amino acids. The ends were cut back, 11 bases at V and 5 bases at J, with 22 bases in the middle.

CDR3 bases: TGTGCCAGCAGCTTGGCGGACGGCGTCAGGGGGGAAAAACTGTTTTTT. Translated: CASSLADGVRGEKLFF. This chain connects TRBV5-6 to TRBJ1-4; 7 nucleotides match TRBD1. Germline CDR1 reads SGHDT; CDR2 reads YYEEEE. V shed 0 bases, J shed 8 bases, and the junction held 10 bases outside the gene matches. The CDR3 sequence is 16 residues long.